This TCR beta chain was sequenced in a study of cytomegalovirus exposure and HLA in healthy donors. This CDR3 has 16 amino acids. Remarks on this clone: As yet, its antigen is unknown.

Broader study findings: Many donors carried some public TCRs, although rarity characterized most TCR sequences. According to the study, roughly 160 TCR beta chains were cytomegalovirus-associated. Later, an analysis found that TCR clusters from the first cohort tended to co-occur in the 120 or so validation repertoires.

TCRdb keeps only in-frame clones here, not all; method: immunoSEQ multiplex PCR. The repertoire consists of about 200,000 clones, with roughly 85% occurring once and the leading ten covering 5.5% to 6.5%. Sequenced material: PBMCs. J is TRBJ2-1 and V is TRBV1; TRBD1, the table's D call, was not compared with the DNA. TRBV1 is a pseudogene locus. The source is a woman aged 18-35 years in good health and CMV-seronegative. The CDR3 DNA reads TGCACCAGCAGCCATCCTTACAGGGGGCGCGTCCGGGAGCAGTTCTTC. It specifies CTSSHPYRGRVREQFF.